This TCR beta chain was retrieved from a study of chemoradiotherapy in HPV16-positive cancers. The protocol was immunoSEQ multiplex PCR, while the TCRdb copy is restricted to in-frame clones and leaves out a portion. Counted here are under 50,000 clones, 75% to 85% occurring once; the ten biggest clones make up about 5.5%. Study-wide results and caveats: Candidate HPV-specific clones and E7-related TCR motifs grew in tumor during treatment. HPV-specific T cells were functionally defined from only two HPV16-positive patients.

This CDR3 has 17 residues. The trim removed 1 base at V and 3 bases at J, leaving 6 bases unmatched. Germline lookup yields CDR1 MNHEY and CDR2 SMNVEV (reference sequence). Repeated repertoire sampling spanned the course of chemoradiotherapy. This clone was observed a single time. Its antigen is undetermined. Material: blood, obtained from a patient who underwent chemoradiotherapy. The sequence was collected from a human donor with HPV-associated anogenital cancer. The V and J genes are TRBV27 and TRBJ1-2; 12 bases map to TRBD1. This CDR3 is CASSLYRDRGRDYGYTF. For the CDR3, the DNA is TGTGCCAGCAGTTTATACCGGGACAGGGGGCGCGACTATGGCTACACCTTC.